This TCR beta chain is drawn from a study of blood T cells in healthy people across ages. Study-level points and caveats: Age brought a roughly linear fall in TCR beta diversity measured per million T cells. Diversity figures based on one million T cells were deemed too low. Across samples, TCR beta diversity tracked strongly with naive T cell percentage.

This clonotype has more than one count but fewer than ten. Its antigen is currently unknown. Together with a sample-barcoded 5' primer, a J-beta primer mix was included in a second PCR lasting about 7 to 11 cycles. TCRdb processed the 5' RACE reads anew with MiXCR; each CDR3 protein has one entry. The top ten hold roughly two fifths of the sample, which has roughly 800,000 distinct CDR3 sequences, about 53% seen once. This receptor was identified in an elderly man in good health. Sample: blood.

DNA for the CDR3: TGTGCCAGCAGCTTAGGCGCGGGGGCCCGCTACGAGCAGTACTTC. Its translation is CASSLGAGARYEQYF. The rearrangement joins TRBV7-2 to TRBJ2-7; tentatively, D is TRBD2 (7 bases). CDR3 size: 15 residues. CDR1 is SGHTA and CDR2 is FQGNSA in the germline V gene. Deletions cut 1 base from V and 3 bases from J, with 13 bases between.